This T cell receptor (beta chain) was captured in a study of T cell responses to AZD1222 COVID-19 vaccine (dated by TCRdb to the early 2020s). With respect to the entire study: Because spike-specific TCR depth and breadth did not differ between the two schedules, AZD1222 recipients who got a second dose at roughly 4 weeks were pooled with those who got a second dose at roughly 12 weeks. TCR sequencing was performed for more than 230 trial participants, of whom around 200 were given two doses of AZD1222 and some 26 were given two doses of MenACWY control vaccine. Trial participants were enrolled by age into 18-55, 56-69 and 70-plus year subgroups, with around 150, 28 and 57 TCR-sequenced participants respectively.

Taken from cysteine to phenylalanine, the CDR3 has 15 residues. The kept DNA is CDR3 alone, 45 bases in frame from the first base. According to the germline V gene (reference sequence), CDR1 reads SGHNT and CDR2 reads YYREEE. Here V drops 0 bases and J drops 4 bases, and the junction holds 5 bases not matched to any gene. The CDR3 regions of human TCRbeta chains were analyzed by immunosequencing. Per the authors' processing: Repertoire TCRs were matched against a reference library of SARS-CoV-2-specific TCRs generated with the MIRA antigen-specificity platform. Breadth was defined as the fraction of unique TCRs that were SARS-CoV-2-associated, and depth was defined as the fraction of total T cells that were SARS-CoV-2-associated. Using the MIRA data, each spike-specific TCR was assigned both to the spike region to which the TCR was reactive and to a CD4 or CD8 class. Log10-transformed breadth and depth values were compared by one-way ANOVA with Sidak's multiple comparisons tests. This immuneACCESS table, as held by TCRdb, lists in-frame sequences with V and J called but not all clones. Of the missing ones, under half trace to an unresolved V gene in checked studies; the others have no known cause. The DNA was the basis for D and trimming; V, J and clone size are from that table. The sample includes about 150,000 clones, with about 90% observed a single time. Clones ranked in the top ten supply approximately 5.3% of the sample.

This specimen's time point label, interpreted: baseline before first vaccination. Samples from vaccinated people were obtained from the UK trials COV001 and COV002, which included a single-blind randomized controlled phase 2/3 trial of AZD1222 (ChAdOx1 nCoV-19) in healthy adults. For TCRbeta chain sequencing, PBMC samples were collected from trial participants at day 0 and at day 28 after the second dose. On the study overall, not on this receptor specifically: Epitopes outside the regions mutated in the B.1.351 and B.1.1.7 variants were reportedly recognized by nearly half of the unique spike-specific TCRs. In the small 56-69-year group, the increase in depth fell short of significance, most likely because of low power. Because no day 14 peak-response samples were available, the repertoires could be characterized only after the peak T cell response. Participants were mostly white British, with more females than males. The authors suggested clonal diversity may have been underestimated. Only a handful of AZD1222 recipients were SARS-CoV-2 seropositive at baseline, limiting conclusions about previously exposed vaccinees. Spike-specific TCR breadth and depth rose significantly after two AZD1222 doses compared with day 0 and with MenACWY recipients. Vaccine-associated CD4 TCRs spanned the whole spike protein, with dominant responses in regions 160-218 and 743-854.

Comments on this clone: There is no known antigen for this receptor. No per-base quality is available; no much larger clone lies one base away.

This TCR was sampled from an adult in good health. The V and J genes are TRBV5-4 and TRBJ2-7; 9 bases in between match TRBD2. Sequences were derived from peripheral blood, sampled on day 0 of AZD1222 vaccination. The DNA sequence is given as TGTGCCAGCAGCTTGGGCGGGAGGGCCCAGTACGAGCAGTACTTC. Translated, this is CASSLGGRAQYEQYF.